The 20 T cell receptor beta chains listed next were all sequenced from one sample in a study of patients and donors after allogeneic stem cell transplantation. Each CDR3 protein is one row after TCRdb ran MiXCR on the RT-PCR reads. The table has 9,500 to 10,000 distinct CDR3 sequences, roughly 5.8% seen once. Input material: blood, either unsorted or a sorted T cell fraction (not recorded which). These receptors all stem from a human donor who was either an allogeneic HSCT recipient or a stem cell or donor lymphocyte infusion donor (not recorded which). It is not recorded whose cells these are; they may come from a transplant donor.

This clonotype showed up many times. The chain uses TRBV7-6 and TRBJ2-7; a weak D match, TRBD1 (5 bases). The CDR3 consists of 15 residues. V was shortened by 4 bases and J by 6 bases, with 19 bases between the two germline ends. Germline V gene lookup returns CDR1 SGHVS and CDR2 FNYEAQ. In DNA, the CDR3 is TGTGCCAGCAGCTCCTGGCAGGGCTCTCGTAGCGAGCAGTACTTC. Protein: CASSSWQGSRSEQYF.

Worth noting for this clonotype: This may be a read error, as it is one base from a much larger clone. The genes are TRBV28 and TRBJ2-7; weak D call: TRBD1 (6 bases). Germline loops: CDR1 MDHEN, CDR2 SYDVKM. The CDR3 contains 12 residues. V was pared by 11 bases and J by 7 bases, with 18 bases between. The CDR3 loop is CACAGTWREQYF. The CDR3 DNA reads as TGTGCCTGCGCCGGGACATGGCGGGAGCAGTACTTC.

This clonotype was seen ten or more times. J is TRBJ2-3 and V is TRBV24-1; D call uncertain. CDR3 length equals 15 residues. With 5 bases removed from V and 0 bases from J, the gap between germline ends came to 11 bases. Per germline, CDR1 KGHDR and CDR2 SFDVKD. For the CDR3, the DNA is TGTGCCACCAGTGTAGGACGGTCTAGCACAGATACGCAGTATTTT. Translating gives CATSVGRSSTDTQYF.

This clonotype appeared many times. The chain employs TRBV20-1 and TRBJ2-7, with 9 bases that match TRBD2. The CDR3 runs to 15 residues. J lost 6 bases, V lost 0 bases, and 9 bases had no gene match. CDR1 and CDR2 from the germline V gene are DFQATT and SNEGSKA (reference sequence). Here the CDR3 DNA reads TGCAGTGCTAGAGATGGGACTAGCAGTTTTGTCGAGCAGTACTTC. This sequence encodes CSARDGTSSFVEQYF.

A note on this clonotype: An end of the junction does not agree with germline; a read error may underlie this. This rearrangement joins TRBV10-3 to TRBJ2-7; 10 bases line up with TRBD2. From germline, CDR1 is ENHRY and CDR2 SYGVKD. The CDR3 spans 16 residues. The chain's CDR3 is CAISEYPSGGHYERYF. CDR3 coding DNA: TGTGCCATCAGTGAGTATCCTAGCGGGGGCCACTACGAGCGGTACTTC.

The chain uses TRBV20-1 and TRBJ2-7; a weak D match, TRBD2 (6 bases). The CDR3 loop spans 16 amino acids. V lost 0 bases to trimming and J lost 0 bases, with 15 bases between them. Per germline, CDR1 DFQATT and CDR2 SNEGSKA (reference sequence). The CDR3 nucleotides are TGCAGTGCTAGAGAAGTAGGAGGGATCCGCTCCTACGAGCAGTACTTC. It yields the protein CSAREVGGIRSYEQYF.

This chain links TRBV7-6 with TRBJ2-2; D uncertain. The CDR3 contains 12 residues. V was clipped by 5 bases and J by 3 bases, with 4 bases between them. Germline V gene sequence: CDR1 SGHVS, CDR2 FNYEAQ. This CDR3 is CASSLYTGELFF. CDR3 nucleotides: TGTGCCAGCAGCCTGTACACCGGGGAGCTGTTTTTT.

This clonotype was seen at least ten times. The chain has TRBV29-1 and TRBJ2-1; the D gene is possibly TRBD1 (6 bases). Germline-derived CDR1 and CDR2 are SQVTM and ANQGSEA. The germline V and J ends were trimmed by 4 bases and 0 bases, with 19 bases remaining between them. The CDR3 is 17 residues long. DNA for the CDR3: TGCAGCGTTGGTCCCCGCCGGACAGTATACTCCTACAATGAGCAGTTCTTC. Its translation is CSVGPRRTVYSYNEQFF.

This clonotype was observed a few times. V gene TRBV10-3 combines with J gene TRBJ2-5; a weak D match, TRBD2 (6 bases). CDR1 and CDR2 (germline): ENHRY, SYGVKD. This CDR3 has 18 residues. Trimming stripped 0 bases from V and 1 base from J, with 18 bases between. This CDR3 is CAISESWSAGPLQETQYF. The CDR3 bases are TGTGCCATCAGTGAGTCGTGGTCGGCGGGACCCCTCCAAGAGACCCAGTACTTC.

Ten or more counts support this clonotype. J is TRBJ2-2 and V is TRBV7-6; TRBD2 agrees at 12 bases. V trimming: 4 bases; J trimming: 7 bases; junction bases outside the gene matches: 7. CDR1 and CDR2 from the germline V gene are SGHVS and FNYEAQ. CDR3 length: 16 amino acids. The CDR3 sequence: CASSSGLAGSGGELFF. The CDR3 bases are TGTGCCAGCAGCTCGGGACTAGCGGGCTCGGGCGGGGAGCTGTTTTTT.

This clonotype was recorded many times. The CDR3 reads CASSVEGPVKNIQYF. CDR3 DNA: TGTGCCAGCAGTGTTGAGGGACCCGTAAAAAACATTCAGTACTTC. This chain connects TRBV2 to TRBJ2-4, with D possibly called TRBD1 or TRBD2 (5 bases each). The germline V gene encodes CDR1 SNHLY and CDR2 FYNNEI. With 4 bases removed from V and 4 bases from J, the gap between germline ends came to 14 bases. This CDR3 has 15 amino acids.

This clonotype was found a few times. J is TRBJ2-2 and V is TRBV4-3, with D possibly matching TRBD2 (6 bases). The CDR3 extends over 15 amino acids. In germline, CDR1 is LGHNA, CDR2 YSLEER. V was shortened by 7 bases and J by 3 bases, with 15 bases between the two germline ends. CDR3 nucleotides: TGCGCCAGCAATTCGGGAGCCGGGTACACCGGGGAGCTGTTTTTT. Protein product: CASNSGAGYTGELFF.

This clonotype was counted a few times. This chain joins TRBV5-1 and TRBJ2-7, with 11 bases fitting TRBD1. Germline V gene lookup returns CDR1 SGHRS and CDR2 YFSETQ. The CDR3 runs to 16 residues. V was clipped by 2 bases and J by 5 bases; unmatched bases: 9. CDR3 sequence reads: CASSFQPGQGGHEQYF. CDR3 nucleotide sequence: TGCGCCAGCAGCTTTCAACCGGGACAGGGGGGCCACGAGCAGTACTTC.

This clonotype has a count of ten or more. J is TRBJ2-2 and V is TRBV2; TRBD1 aligns across 7 bases. The CDR3 length is 13 residues. J was trimmed by 7 bases and V by 8 bases; bases with no gene match: 7. The germline CDR1 and CDR2 sequences are SNHLY and FYNNEI. CDR3 DNA sequence: TGTGCCAGCGGACAGGCAGCGATCGGGGAGCTGTTTTTT. Its protein product is CASGQAAIGELFF.

This clonotype has a count of ten or more. The rearrangement links TRBV7-9 to TRBJ1-3, with TRBD1 matching 10 bases. The CDR3 has 17 residues. The V and J ends lost 6 bases and 1 base, in that order; junction bases with no gene match: 9. Germline V gives CDR1 SEHNR, CDR2 FQNEAQ (reference sequence). The CDR3 reads CASRLPGTGESGNTIYF. The CDR3 DNA is TGTGCCAGCAGACTACCCGGGACAGGGGAATCTGGAAACACCATATATTTT.

By share, this clonotype ranks as medium-sized (0.01 to 0.1%). The chain employs TRBV4-1 and TRBJ1-2, with 8 bases fitting TRBD1. This CDR3 spans 14 amino acids. The germline V gene has CDR1 MGHRA and CDR2 YSYEKL. V shed 3 bases and J 4 bases; nucleotides not matched to a gene: 4. The DNA of the CDR3 is TGCGCCAGCAGCCAGATAACAGGGGGCTATGGCTACACCTTC. As protein: CASSQITGGYGYTF.

This clonotype is classed as medium-sized (0.01 to 0.1%). The chain carries TRBV20-1 and TRBJ1-5; 9 positions agree with TRBD1. The V gene end was trimmed by 6 bases and the J gene end by 9 bases; junction bases not matched to a gene: 6. Germline V gene lookup returns CDR1 DFQATT and CDR2 SNEGSKA (reference sequence). This CDR3 is 12 amino acids long. CDR3 in amino acids: CSAGTGSVPQHF. CDR3 DNA sequence: TGCAGTGCCGGGACAGGGTCCGTGCCCCAGCATTTT.

The sample holds many counts of this clonotype. The V gene is TRBV20-1, the J gene TRBJ1-2, with D tentatively TRBD1 (5 bases). CDR1 is DFQATT, CDR2 SNEGSKA, per germline (reference sequence). Trimming took off 0 bases at V and 2 bases at J, with 10 bases between the two ends. This CDR3 is 14 amino acids long. CDR3 residues: CSARDNRGNYGYTF. As DNA, the CDR3 is TGCAGTGCTAGAGATAATAGGGGAAACTATGGCTACACCTTC.

This clonotype qualifies as medium-sized (0.01 to 0.1%). The chain joins TRBV12-3 or TRBV12-4 to TRBJ1-2, with D maybe TRBD1 (5 bases). The CDR3 extends over 17 amino acids. The germline V and J ends were trimmed by 1 base and 2 bases, with 17 bases remaining between them. This CDR3 reads CASSLGGAGPKNYGYTF. Here the CDR3 DNA reads TGTGCCAGCAGTTTAGGTGGGGCAGGGCCGAAAAACTATGGCTACACCTTC.

In its sample, this clonotype was seen many times. J is TRBJ2-7 and V is TRBV3-1, with 12 bases that match TRBD2. V shed 4 bases and J 6 bases; nucleotides not matched to a gene: 7. Per germline, CDR1 LGHDT and CDR2 YNNKEL (reference sequence). The CDR3 is made up of 15 amino acids. CDR3 nucleotides: TGTGCCAGCAGCCTCACGGGACTAGCGGGCTTCGAGCAGTACTTC. Translating gives CASSLTGLAGFEQYF.